This T cell receptor beta chain was identified in a study of T cells in Graves' hyperthyroidism and ophthalmopathy. Study as a whole: Peripheral blood draws took place at initial diagnosis, ahead of any treatment.

Regions amplified from RNA transcripts were the TCR beta CDR3 regions. A first-round RT-PCR of the TCR CDR3 used the HTBI primer set. TCRdb reprocessed the multiplex PCR reads via MiXCR and lists one record per CDR3 protein. The data contain around 500,000 distinct CDR3 sequences, roughly a sixth of them singletons. V was clipped by 3 bases and J by 6 bases, with 13 bases between them. This CDR3 is built from 14 residues. This clonotype was detected many times. The antigen is undetermined. General study findings and limits: Ophthalmopathy was identified by the model a median roughly 6.5 months ahead of onset.

The chain employs TRBV12-3 or TRBV12-4 and TRBJ2-3; either TRBD1 or TRBD2 may fit D (5 bases each). The TCR was taken from a woman in her 30s with Graves' ophthalmopathy. Sequenced input: blood. Here the CDR3 DNA reads TGTGCCAGCAGTTTTTTTGGGACCTCGGATACGCAGTATTTT. It translates to CASSFFGTSDTQYF.